A single T cell receptor beta chain is shown here with its context. Its antigen is unknown. This sample is part of a study of PD-1 blockade in classical Hodgkin lymphoma. All patients experienced relapse after autologous stem cell transplantation, and brentuximab vedotin exposure was variable. Using immunoSEQ multiplex PCR, the repertoire was profiled, and TCRdb retains in-frame clones only, with some absent. This table has tens of thousands of clones, around 81% appearing once. V lost 0 bases and J lost 3, with 13 bases in between. Germline values: CDR1 GTSNPN, CDR2 SVGIG (reference sequence). CDR3 length equals 15 residues. Study-wide results and limits: Complete responders possessed baseline diversity comparable to newly diagnosed patients. Prior therapy or disease activity may underlie the repertoire differences, whose causes remain undefined.

The clonotype comes from a human donor with classical Hodgkin lymphoma. The chain links TRBV30 to TRBJ2-3; D not certain. The specimen comprised peripheral blood mononuclear cells (PBMCs), sampled before the second cycle of nivolumab. CDR3 residues: CAWSVLGVGTDTQYF. The CDR3 bases are TGTGCCTGGAGTGTACTTGGCGTCGGTACAGATACGCAGTATTTT. The full variable domain, in which reference TRBV30 and TRBJ2-3 provide the parts outside the CDR3, is SQTIHQWPATLVQPVGSPLSLECTVEGTSNPNLYWYRQAAGRGLQLLFYSVGIGQISSEVPQNLSASRPQDRQFILSSKKLLLSDSGFYLCAWSVLGVGTDTQYFGPGTRLTVL.